The sequence of this T cell receptor beta chain was determined in a study of CD8 T cells in ankylosing spondylitis. Broader study findings: As reported, disease-linked clones showed significant enrichment in matched ankylosing spondylitis synovial fluid.

Scientists made TCR beta libraries using quantitative 5'-RACE with molecular barcodes. From the 5' RACE reads, TCRdb called clonotypes with MiXCR, one entry per CDR3 protein. The sample shows 300,000 to 350,000 distinct CDR3 sequences, roughly 14% of them seen only once. As concerns this clonotype: Its antigen is still unknown.

Trimming shortened V by 5 bases and J by 0 bases, and 18 bases separated the two germline ends. Germline CDR1 reads SGHDT; CDR2 reads YYEEEE. The CDR3 extends over 17 amino acids. The material sequenced was blood, either unsorted or a sorted T cell fraction (not recorded which). This clonotype was obtained from a male donor with ankylosing spondylitis or in good health (not recorded which). The chain uses TRBV5-6 and TRBJ2-4; a weak D match, TRBD1 (5 bases). The CDR3 region is CASSFRQTILAKNIQYF. CDR3 DNA sequence: TGTGCCAGCAGTTTTCGACAGACCATACTAGCCAAAAACATTCAGTACTTC.